Each of the 29 T cell receptor beta chains below was sequenced from the same sample in a study of T-cell reconstitution after alpha-beta-depleted transplantation in children. The library targeted TCRbeta and was prepared with unique molecular identifiers. TCRdb fed the PCR reads into MiXCR, producing one record per CDR3 protein. This table has hundreds of thousands of distinct CDR3 sequences, roughly 23% appearing once. The specimen comprised PBMCs, mostly from graft donor cells, sampled 360 days after TCRalphabeta/CD19-depleted stem cell transplant. The receptors stem from a boy in the first two years of life who had a stem cell transplant for acute myeloid leukemia, so the T cells may come from the graft donor.

This clonotype turned up a few times. This chain links TRBV12-3 or TRBV12-4 with TRBJ2-5; TRBD1 matches at 8 bases. The CDR3 is 15 amino acids. With 6 bases clipped from V and 1 base from J, the junction kept 7 bases outside the gene matches. This chain's CDR3 is CASRAPGTGQETQYF. The CDR3 DNA reads TGTGCCAGCAGGGCCCCCGGGACAGGCCAAGAGACCCAGTACTTC.

The rearrangement links TRBV4-3 to TRBJ1-6, with 7 bases aligning to TRBD1. J was trimmed by 6 bases and V by 2 bases; bases with no gene match: 4. The CDR3 is made up of 15 amino acids. Germline V gives CDR1 LGHNA, CDR2 YSLEER. CDR3 in amino acids: CASSQRQGTNSPLHF. CDR3 sequence (DNA): TGCGCCAGCAGCCAACGACAGGGAACTAATTCACCCCTCCACTTT.

This clonotype was counted many times. CDR3 amino acids: CASSRHGQGAYEQYF. DNA for the CDR3: TGTGCCAGCAGCCGCCATGGACAGGGGGCCTACGAGCAGTACTTC. This chain links TRBV6-5 with TRBJ2-7, with 10 nucleotides matching TRBD1. After removal of 6 bases from V and 2 bases from J, the junction contained 7 bases not matched to a gene. Germline CDR1 and CDR2: MNHEY and SVGAGI. This CDR3 comprises 15 residues.

This clonotype was observed a few times. V gene TRBV15 combines with J gene TRBJ2-5; no reliable D call. The CDR3 is 15 amino acids. V dropped 1 base and J dropped 4 bases, with 13 bases sitting between them. The germline V gene has CDR1 LNHNV and CDR2 YYDKDF (reference sequence). CDR3 in amino acids: CATSRGGWWGETQYF. The CDR3, as DNA: TGTGCCACCAGCAGAGGAGGTTGGTGGGGAGAGACCCAGTACTTC.

The J gene is TRBJ2-3, the V gene TRBV20-1; D is perhaps TRBD2 (7 bases). Deletions cut 6 bases from V and 4 bases from J, with 29 bases between. This CDR3 contains 18 residues. Germline V CDR1 and CDR2: DFQATT, SNEGSKA (reference sequence). CDR3: CSAHSPKGGGGGADTQYF. CDR3 nucleotides: TGCAGTGCGCACTCACCCAAAGGCGGGGGAGGGGGAGCAGATACGCAGTATTTT.

V usage is TRBV12-3 or TRBV12-4 and J usage is TRBJ2-7, with D possibly being TRBD2 (5 bases). This CDR3 is built from 16 residues. V lost 2 bases and J lost 2, with 16 bases in between. The CDR3 nucleotides are TGTGCCAGCAGTTTACGTCCCCCGGACTTACCCTACGAGCAGTACTTC. This gives the protein CASSLRPPDLPYEQYF.

This clonotype has at least ten counts. For the CDR3, the DNA is TGTGCCAGCAGCTTAGGGTCACGTGGCTACACCTTC. Amino acid sequence: CASSLGSRGYTF. The chain is built from TRBV7-9 and TRBJ1-2; D is ambiguous. Trimming took 1 base from V and 7 from J, leaving 7 bases between them. The CDR3 is 12 residues long. CDR1 and CDR2 from the germline V gene are SEHNR and FQNEAQ (reference sequence). Together with reference TRBV7-9 and TRBJ1-2, the CDR3 gives the full variable domain: DTGVSQNPRHKITKRGQNVTFRCDPISEHNRLYWYRQTLGQGPEFLTYFQNEAQLEKSRLLSDRFSAERPKGSFSTLEIQRTEQGDSAMYLCASSLGSRGYTFGSGTRLTVV.

This chain joins TRBV6-5 and TRBJ2-7; TRBD1 agrees at 8 bases. This CDR3 contains 14 residues. J was trimmed by 6 bases and V by 2 bases; bases with no gene match: 6. Germline CDR1 MNHEY, CDR2 SVGAGI. CDR3 sequence (DNA): TGTGCCAGCAGTTACGACAGGGGCCCTTCCGAGCAGTACTTC. This gives the protein CASSYDRGPSEQYF.

This clonotype came up a few times. The chain links TRBV12-3 or TRBV12-4 to TRBJ2-2; possibly TRBD1 for D (5 bases). The CDR3 consists of 14 residues. V lost 5 bases, J lost 3 bases, and 10 bases lay in between. The CDR3 coding sequence is TGTGCCAGCAGTCTAGGGGTTGACACCGGGGAGCTGTTTTTT. Translated, it gives CASSLGVDTGELFF.

In its sample, this clonotype was seen many times. The rearrangement links TRBV20-1 to TRBJ2-6; D is undetermined. The V end was cut by 6 bases, the J end by 4 bases, with 16 bases between. This CDR3 contains 15 residues. Germline V gene data show CDR1 as DFQATT and CDR2 as SNEGSKA (reference sequence). The DNA for the CDR3 is TGCAGTGCCGCCCGAGGTTTAGGCGGGGCCAACGTCCTGACTTTC. Protein: CSAARGLGGANVLTF.

This clonotype has a handful of counts. This chain uses TRBV20-1 with TRBJ2-3, with TRBD2 matching over 11 bases. The J segment lost 2 bases and the V segment lost 0 bases, leaving 4 bases of the junction unmatched. This CDR3 comprises 16 residues. Germline V CDR1 and CDR2: DFQATT, SNEGSKA (reference sequence). The CDR3 is CSAREIAGGPTDTQYF. In DNA form, the CDR3 reads TGCAGTGCTAGAGAGATAGCGGGGGGGCCCACAGATACGCAGTATTTT.

The rearrangement joins TRBV25-1 to TRBJ2-5; D possibly corresponds to TRBD2 (6 bases). The CDR3 runs 15 residues. CDR1 and CDR2 (germline): MGHDK, SYGVNS. The V gene lost 7 bases and the J gene lost 7 bases, with 22 bases spanning the gap. In DNA form, the CDR3 reads TGTGCCAGCACAGCAACGACCTCCGGGGAGGTGACCCAGTACTTC. The encoded protein is CASTATTSGEVTQYF.

There are a few counts of this clonotype. V and J are TRBV20-1 and TRBJ2-3; D possibly matches TRBD1 or TRBD2 (5 bases each). The CDR3 sequence is 15 residues long. CDR1 DFQATT and CDR2 SNEGSKA come from the germline V gene (reference sequence). The V end was cut by 3 bases, the J end by 0 bases, with 13 bases between. As DNA, the CDR3 is TGCAGTGCTAGGGGGGACGCCGCTAGCACAGATACGCAGTATTTT. This encodes CSARGDAASTDTQYF.

V usage is TRBV12-3 or TRBV12-4 and J usage is TRBJ2-3, with TRBD2 matching 7 bases. V was pared by 3 bases and J by 7 bases, with 7 bases of the junction left unmatched. This CDR3 region has 14 residues. CDR3 bases: TGTGCCAGCAGTTTTACCGGGGGGTCCCATACGCAGTATTTT. Encoded protein: CASSFTGGSHTQYF.

This clonotype was counted many times. The chain recombines TRBV28 with TRBJ2-3, with D possibly TRBD2 on 7 matching bases. Germline V gene sequence: CDR1 MDHEN, CDR2 SYDVKM. The V and J ends lost 2 bases and 3 bases respectively, with 15 bases between them. This CDR3 comprises 16 residues. The CDR3 loop reads CASSLRGGAGTDTQYF. The DNA of the CDR3 is TGTGCCAGCAGTTTAAGGGGGGGCGCGGGAACAGATACGCAGTATTTT.

The chain carries TRBV5-1 and TRBJ1-5; maybe TRBD1 (5 bases). Trimming removed 4 bases from V and 0 bases from J, with 11 bases in between. Looked up from germline, CDR1 is SGHRS and CDR2 is YFSETQ. This CDR3 is built from 15 residues. In DNA form, the CDR3 reads TGCGCCAGCAGCCGGGGACCAAGTAGCAATCAGCCCCAGCATTTT. The encoded protein is CASSRGPSSNQPQHF. The whole variable domain, remainder taken from reference TRBV5-1 and TRBJ1-5, is KAGVTQTPRYLIKTRGQQVTLSCSPISGHRSVSWYQQTPGQGLQFLFEYFSETQRNKGNFPGRFSGRQFSNSRSEMNVSTLELGDSALYLCASSRGPSSNQPQHFGDGTRLSIL.

The V call is TRBV15, the J call TRBJ2-5; 8 bases fit TRBD2. Germline V gene sequence: CDR1 LNHNV, CDR2 YYDKDF (reference sequence). This CDR3 spans 14 amino acids. The trim removed 8 bases at V and 5 bases at J, leaving 10 bases unmatched. The CDR3 is CATSSNGRGETQYF. In nucleotides, the CDR3 is TGTGCCACCTCGAGCAACGGGAGGGGGGAGACCCAGTACTTC.

The V and J genes are TRBV6-5 and TRBJ2-1; D is perhaps TRBD1 (6 bases). CDR1 and CDR2 from the germline V gene are MNHEY and SVGAGI. V was trimmed by 0 bases and J by 6 bases, leaving 12 bases between them. There are 15 residues in the CDR3. DNA for the CDR3: TGTGCCAGCAGTTACTCGACCGGACAGATCAATGAGCAGTTCTTC. As protein: CASSYSTGQINEQFF.

This clonotype came up a few times. V usage is TRBV29-1 and J usage is TRBJ1-1; no firm D call. V shed 6 bases and J shed 1 base, with 6 bases lying between them. CDR1 and CDR2 (germline): SQVTM, ANQGSEA. The CDR3 runs 11 residues. The CDR3 loop is CSVRGNTEAFF. The CDR3, as DNA: TGCAGCGTCCGTGGGAACACTGAAGCTTTCTTT.

This clonotype showed up just a few times. The genes are TRBV29-1 and TRBJ1-4; D remains ambiguous. Per the germline V gene, CDR1 is SQVTM and CDR2 is ANQGSEA. The CDR3 sequence is 12 residues long. The germline V and J ends were trimmed by 7 bases and 10 bases, with 16 bases remaining between them. Here the CDR3 reads CSAPGPAGKLFF. In nucleotides, the CDR3 is TGCAGCGCCCCGGGCCCGGCGGGAAAACTGTTTTTT.

This chain links TRBV29-1 with TRBJ2-5, with 12 bases identical to TRBD2. V shed 8 bases and J 4 bases; nucleotides not matched to a gene: 5. CDR1 and CDR2 (germline): SQVTM, ANQGSEA. The CDR3 totals 13 residues. This CDR3 is CSLSSGGAETQYF. The CDR3 DNA reads TGCAGCCTTTCTAGCGGGGGGGCAGAGACCCAGTACTTC.

The chain links TRBV11-1 to TRBJ2-6, with D possibly being TRBD1 or TRBD2 (5 bases each). The CDR3 length is 20 residues. The V and J ends lost 3 bases and 4 bases respectively, with 25 bases between them. Germline V gene data show CDR1 as SGHAT and CDR2 as FQDESV (reference sequence). The CDR3 DNA is TGTGCCAGCAGCTTCGGCCTACTTGAGGGGATTATCTCCGGGGCCAACGTCCTGACTTTC. It is translated as CASSFGLLEGIISGANVLTF.

The rearrangement joins TRBV12-3 or TRBV12-4 to TRBJ2-2; D perhaps matches TRBD1 (5 bases). The CDR3 consists of 14 residues. V gave up 4 bases and J gave up 7 bases, with 13 bases separating them. CDR3 in amino acids: CASSSSPGNGELFF. CDR3 bases: TGTGCCAGCAGTTCCTCACCAGGGAACGGGGAGCTGTTTTTT.

This clonotype appeared a few times. The genes are TRBV12-3 or TRBV12-4 and TRBJ2-3, with no clear D. This CDR3 comprises 16 residues. V lost 3 bases, J lost 2 bases, and 15 bases lay in between. The CDR3 spells CASSFRSVINTDTQYF. The CDR3 nucleotides read TGTGCCAGCAGTTTTAGAAGCGTCATAAACACAGATACGCAGTATTTT.

The chain is built from TRBV5-5 and TRBJ2-1, with D tentatively TRBD1 (6 bases). Deletions cut 2 bases from V and 8 bases from J, with 20 bases between. CDR1 and CDR2 from the germline V gene are SGHKS and YYEKEE (reference sequence). The CDR3 runs to 16 residues. The CDR3 nucleotides are TGTGCCAGCAGCTTTTTCCTGCAGGGGCCTCCGTATGAGCAGTTCTTC. This codes for CASSFFLQGPPYEQFF.

The chain has TRBV11-2 and TRBJ2-1, with D perhaps matching TRBD1 or TRBD2 (6 bases each). Germline CDR1 is SGHAT and CDR2 is FQNNGV. V gave up 6 bases and J gave up 0 bases, with 24 bases separating them. CDR3 size: 19 residues. CDR3: CASRPAQGGTGSSYNEQFF. The CDR3 nucleotides read TGTGCCAGCAGACCGGCACAGGGCGGGACGGGAAGCTCCTACAATGAGCAGTTCTTC. Looking up the rest from reference TRBV11-2 and TRBJ2-1 gives the full variable domain: EAGVAQSPRYKIIEKRQSVAFWCNPISGHATLYWYQQILGQGPKLLIQFQNNGVVDDSQLPKDRFSAERLKGVDSTLKIQPAKLEDSAVYLCASRPAQGGTGSSYNEQFFGPGTRLTVL.

The rearrangement links TRBV21-1 to TRBJ2-7. TRBV21-1 is a documented pseudogene. The CDR3 is 12 amino acids. CDR3 loop: CARPDGSYEQYV. As DNA, the CDR3 is TGTGCCAGACCGGACGGGTCCTACGAGCAGTACGTC.

This clonotype was counted only a few times. J is TRBJ1-2 and V is TRBV5-1, with D unclear. This CDR3 has 16 amino acids. In germline, CDR1 is SGHRS, CDR2 YFSETQ. The V and J ends lost 0 bases and 4 bases respectively, with 16 bases between them. The CDR3 region is CASSLEVGGPGYGYTF. The CDR3 DNA reads TGCGCCAGCAGCTTGGAGGTAGGCGGGCCAGGCTATGGCTACACCTTC.

V gene TRBV12-3 or TRBV12-4 combines with J gene TRBJ1-4, with D unresolved. The CDR3 is 14 residues long. Trimming took off 5 bases at V and 4 bases at J, with 11 bases between the two ends. The CDR3 reads CASSNTNSNEKLFF. CDR3 sequence (DNA): TGTGCCAGCAGTAATACTAACAGTAATGAAAAACTGTTTTTT.